This T cell receptor beta chain was identified in a study of blood T cells in healthy people across ages. Study-wide findings and caveats: Long-lived and aged donors differed, with more naive CD4+ cells and higher diversity in the long-lived.

Of note for this clonotype: What it binds is unknown.

V gave up 8 bases and J gave up 3 bases; unmatched junction bases: 4. The CDR3 consists of 12 residues. Germline CDR1 and CDR2: MNHEY and SVGEGT. Primed by a sample-barcoded 5' primer and a J-beta primer mix, a second PCR proceeded for about 6 to 11 cycles. One entry per CDR3 protein, called by TCRdb with MiXCR from the 5' RACE reads. The sample has roughly 680,000 distinct CDR3 sequences, roughly 49% seen once; the top ten hold 25% to 35%. The receptor was derived from an older woman in good health. The rearrangement uses TRBV6-2 or TRBV6-3 and TRBJ2-7; the match to TRBD2 covers 7 bases. Sequences were obtained from blood. The CDR3 nucleotides are TGTGCCAGCGCCCGGGACTACTACGAGCAGTACTTC. Translation: CASARDYYEQYF.